The 10 T cell receptor beta chains below were found in one sample sequenced in a study of blood T cell repertoires in COVID-19. The table came from immunoSEQ multiplex PCR; TCRdb's copy has only in-frame clones and leaves some out. The sample shows 100,000 to 150,000 clones, 85% to 90% of them seen only once. The specimen was peripheral blood. The receptors originated from a woman over 75 with COVID-19, enrolled during active disease.

This chain uses TRBV6-2 or TRBV6-3 with TRBJ1-1; D gene unclear. The V gene's germline CDR1 is MNHEY and CDR2 SVGEGT. V gave up 2 bases and J gave up 6 bases, with 19 bases separating them. The CDR3 is 16 residues long. The CDR3 DNA is TGTGCCAGCAGTTACCTTAAGGGAGGGCTAATGGCTGAAGCTTTCTTT. Its protein is CASSYLKGGLMAEAFF.

The V call is TRBV4-3, the J call TRBJ1-2; no definite D call. Germline-derived CDR1 and CDR2 are LGHNA and YSLEER. The V and J ends lost 0 bases and 8 bases respectively, with 25 bases between them. The CDR3 consists of 18 residues. The CDR3 DNA follows: TGCGCCAGCAGCCAAGATTGGGCCGGAAGCACTTCTACCCGCGGCTACACCTTC. Its translation is CASSQDWAGSTSTRGYTF.

The genes are TRBV28 and TRBJ2-1; 7 bases map to TRBD1. With 5 bases clipped from V and 7 bases from J, the junction kept 26 bases outside the gene matches. The germline V gene has CDR1 MDHEN and CDR2 SYDVKM. This CDR3 spans 20 amino acids. CDR3 DNA: TGTGCCAGCAGTCTCACCCGGACAGGTCCTTTTGGCTTTGAACCGAATGAGCAGTTCTTC. It translates to CASSLTRTGPFGFEPNEQFF.

The chain is built from TRBV12-1 and TRBJ2-5; TRBD2 is taken as the D call from the table, unchecked against the DNA. TRBV12-1 is termed a pseudogene. There are 14 residues in the CDR3. Here the CDR3 DNA reads TGTGCCAGCAGCTTTGAGGGGGGGACAGAGACCCAGTACTTC. Residues: CASSFEGGTETQYF.

V is TRBV5-1 and J is TRBJ2-5; 7 bases are shared with TRBD2. Losses at the gene ends were 7 bases for V and 5 bases for J; bases not matched to a gene: 14. Germline V gene sequence: CDR1 SGHRS, CDR2 YFSETQ. The CDR3 is 15 amino acids. This CDR3 is CASGPGLRSWETQYF. In DNA, the CDR3 is TGCGCCAGCGGCCCGGGACTACGGTCTTGGGAGACCCAGTACTTC.

This sequence joins TRBV4-3 and TRBJ2-2; D not certain. In germline, CDR1 is LGHNA, CDR2 YSLEER. The CDR3 sequence is 16 residues long. Between the trimmed V and J ends, which lost 0 bases and 7 bases, there was a span of 15 bases. Here the CDR3 reads CASSQDKRIYFGELFF. The CDR3 region has the DNA TGCGCCAGCAGCCAAGATAAGCGAATCTACTTCGGGGAGCTGTTTTTT.

The chain carries TRBV28 and TRBJ1-2; 7 nucleotides agree with TRBD1. Germline-derived CDR1 and CDR2 are MDHEN and SYDVKM. CDR3 length equals 13 residues. Trimming cost V 5 bases and J 7 bases; bases outside gene matches: 7. CDR3 protein: CASSPDRVSGYTF. CDR3 nucleotides: TGTGCCAGCAGTCCAGACAGGGTTAGTGGCTACACCTTC.

This chain joins TRBV9 and TRBJ1-4; D unclear. CDR1 is SGDLS and CDR2 is YYNGEE in the germline V gene. Trimming took 0 bases from V and 8 from J, leaving 17 bases between them. CDR3 length: 16 amino acids. The CDR3 region is CASSVGLRSTDEKLFF. The CDR3 DNA reads as TGTGCCAGCAGCGTAGGCCTCAGATCGACTGACGAAAAACTGTTTTTT.

V is TRBV28 and J is TRBJ1-6; TRBD1 is a possible D gene (5 bases). The CDR3 runs 15 residues. CDR1 is MDHEN, CDR2 SYDVKM, per germline. Trimming removed 5 bases from V and 7 bases from J, with 15 bases in between. The CDR3 sequence: CASSGAGGRNSPLHF. The CDR3 nucleotides read TGTGCCAGCAGTGGGGCCGGAGGGAGAAATTCACCCCTCCACTTT.

The CDR3 spells CASSDSGSNNSPLHF. CDR3 coding DNA: TGTGCCAGCAGTGACTCAGGGTCGAATAATTCACCCCTCCACTTT. V and J are TRBV28 and TRBJ1-6; D perhaps matches TRBD1 (5 bases). The germline V gene has CDR1 MDHEN and CDR2 SYDVKM. The CDR3 spans 15 residues. V lost 5 bases and J lost 5, with 13 bases in between.